Following are 25 T cell receptor beta chains from one sample sequenced in a study of siplizumab effects on memory and regulatory T cells. Using immunoSEQ multiplex PCR, the repertoire was profiled, and TCRdb retains in-frame clones only, with some absent. The table has fewer than 120,000 clones, roughly 92% seen once. The sample consisted of CD4+ T cells sorted from blood. The origin of the receptors is a human donor in good health.

The gene calls are TRBV6-1 and TRBJ2-5; TRBD1 aligns across 7 bases. With V trimmed by 4 bases and J by 5 bases, 4 bases remained unmatched. Germline V gene lookup returns CDR1 MNHNS and CDR2 SASEGT. The CDR3 sequence is 13 residues long. The CDR3: CASSVTGEETQYF. DNA for the CDR3: TGTGCCAGCAGTGTTACAGGGGAGGAGACCCAGTACTTC.

This clone is a singleton in its sample. The chain combines TRBV5-1 with TRBJ2-2, with a possible D match to TRBD1 (6 bases). The CDR3 length is 13 residues. CDR1 is SGHRS and CDR2 is YFSETQ in the germline V gene. V shed 7 bases and J shed 3 bases, with 10 bases lying between them. The CDR3 reads CASRGGDTGELFF. In nucleotides, the CDR3 is TGCGCCAGCCGAGGGGGAGACACCGGGGAGCTGTTTTTT.

The chain links TRBV7-9 to TRBJ1-1, with 12 bases lining up with TRBD1. This CDR3 has 19 amino acids. J lost 1 base, V lost 3 bases, and 12 bases had no gene match. Looked up from germline, CDR1 is SEHNR and CDR2 is FQNEAQ (reference sequence). The DNA of the CDR3 is TGTGCCAGCAGCTTGGGGGACAGGGGGCCTTGGGGATCGAACACTGAAGCTTTCTTT. Encoded protein: CASSLGDRGPWGSNTEAFF.

V usage is TRBV4-2 and J usage is TRBJ2-6; TRBD1 might be the D (5 bases). The V and J ends lost 1 base and 2 bases respectively, with 9 bases between them. The germline CDR1 and CDR2 sequences are LGHNA and YNFKEQ. This CDR3 spans 16 amino acids. In nucleotides, the CDR3 is TGTGCCAGCAGCCAAGGCCCAGGGCCTGGGGCCAACGTCCTGACTTTC. This encodes CASSQGPGPGANVLTF.

A few counts support this clone. The chain is built from TRBV18 and TRBJ2-1; D gene ambiguous. V was pared by 1 base and J by 7 bases, with 11 bases between. Germline-derived CDR1 and CDR2 are KGHSH and LQKENI. The CDR3 spans 14 residues. The DNA of the CDR3 is TGTGCCAGCTCACCACGGGCCCAAGGGAATGAGCAGTTCTTC. This gives the protein CASSPRAQGNEQFF. Full variable domain (rest looked up from reference TRBV18 and TRBJ2-1): NAGVMQNPRHLVRRRGQEARLRCSPMKGHSHVYWYRQLPEEGLKFMVYLQKENIIDESGMPKERFSAEFPKEGPSILRIQQVVRGDSAAYFCASSPRAQGNEQFFGPGTRLTVL.

The chain links TRBV5-4 to TRBJ2-1, with no clear D. V lost 5 bases, J lost 3 bases, and 24 bases lay in between. Germline V gene data show CDR1 as SGHNT and CDR2 as YYREEE (reference sequence). This CDR3 has 18 residues. The CDR3 DNA follows: TGTGCCAGCAGAACCGGTGGGTCCAAAGCGTCTAGCTACAATGAGCAGTTCTTC. This codes for CASRTGGSKASSYNEQFF.

The chain uses TRBV7-9 and TRBJ2-7, with D perhaps TRBD2 (5 bases). The V end lost 5 bases, the J end lost 7 bases, and 12 bases lay between the germline ends. The CDR3 spans 12 residues. Germline lookup yields CDR1 SEHNR and CDR2 FQNEAQ (reference sequence). The CDR3 region has the DNA TGTGCCAGCAGCCAAGACTATAGGGAGCAGTACTTC. It is translated as CASSQDYREQYF.

The chain links TRBV2 to TRBJ2-3, with 7 bases matching TRBD1. The CDR3 loop spans 15 amino acids. The V gene's germline CDR1 is SNHLY and CDR2 FYNNEI. J lost 3 bases, V lost 1 base, and 4 bases had no gene match. The CDR3 coding sequence is TGTGCCAGCAGTGAAGGATACAGGGGAACAGATACGCAGTATTTT. Protein: CASSEGYRGTDTQYF.

V gene TRBV11-3 combines with J gene TRBJ2-3; 7 bases agree with TRBD2. This CDR3 has 15 residues. Unmatched junction bases numbered 11, after V lost 4 bases and J lost 7 bases. The V gene's germline CDR1 is SGHNT and CDR2 YENEEA. CDR3 in DNA: TGTGCCAGCAGCTATGGACTAGTTGCAATAAATACGCAGTATTTT. The encoded protein is CASSYGLVAINTQYF.

The rearrangement joins TRBV6-1 to TRBJ2-5; 13 positions match TRBD2. The CDR3 covers 15 residues. CDR1 is MNHNS and CDR2 is SASEGT in the germline V gene. The junction had 6 bases not matched to a gene; V was cut back by 6 bases and J by 5 bases. This CDR3 is CASRGGTSGKETQYF. Written as DNA, the CDR3 is TGTGCCAGCAGGGGGGGGACTAGCGGGAAGGAGACCCAGTACTTC.

This chain links TRBV30 with TRBJ2-7; the D gene is possibly TRBD1 (6 bases). Germline V gene lookup returns CDR1 GTSNPN and CDR2 SVGIG (reference sequence). This CDR3 spans 16 amino acids. V was cut by 4 bases and J by 0 bases, with 19 bases left in between. The chain's CDR3 is CAWTKSQGLYSYEQYF. In nucleotides, the CDR3 is TGTGCCTGGACCAAGTCCCAGGGGCTCTACTCCTACGAGCAGTACTTC.

This clone showed up just once. Other DNA sequences in this specimen translate into the identical CDR3. V gene TRBV11-2 combines with J gene TRBJ1-1; 9 bases map to TRBD1. The length of the CDR3 is 14 residues. V lost 3 bases and J lost 5; bases outside the gene matches: 4. Germline values: CDR1 SGHAT, CDR2 FQNNGV. The CDR3 sequence: CASSLTGGRTEAFF. The DNA of the CDR3 is TGTGCCAGCAGCTTGACAGGGGGTAGGACTGAAGCTTTCTTT.

The chain couples TRBV4-1 to TRBJ2-1; possibly TRBD2 for D (6 bases). Germline V lookup: CDR1 MGHRA, CDR2 YSYEKL. The CDR3 is made up of 16 amino acids. With 1 base removed from V and 2 bases from J, the gap between germline ends came to 12 bases. CDR3 sequence reads: CASSQGSRGAYNEQFF. The DNA of the CDR3 is TGCGCCAGCAGCCAAGGATCGCGCGGGGCCTACAATGAGCAGTTCTTC.

V is TRBV29-1 and J is TRBJ2-7, with 8 nucleotides matching TRBD2. Per germline, CDR1 SQVTM and CDR2 ANQGSEA. The CDR3 has 13 amino acids. V lost 2 bases to trimming and J lost 7 bases; unmatched junction nucleotides: 7. The DNA for the CDR3 is TGCAGCGTTGAACCGGGAGGGCCCGGGGAGCAGTACTTC. This gives the protein CSVEPGGPGEQYF.

The chain couples TRBV10-3 to TRBJ1-2; the D is unclear. CDR3 length: 12 amino acids. V gave up 4 bases and J gave up 5 bases, with 8 bases separating them. Per germline, CDR1 ENHRY and CDR2 SYGVKD. CDR3 amino acids: CAISGQKYGYTF. In nucleotides, the CDR3 is TGTGCCATCAGTGGACAAAAGTATGGCTACACCTTC.

The genes are TRBV9 and TRBJ2-4, with 8 bases that match TRBD2. The CDR3 totals 16 residues. With V trimmed by 0 bases and J by 8 bases, 10 bases remained unmatched. CDR1 and CDR2 from the germline V gene are SGDLS and YYNGEE. As DNA, the CDR3 is TGTGCCAGCAGCGTAGATGAGCGGGGGTCTGATCACATTCAGTACTTC. It yields the protein CASSVDERGSDHIQYF.

V usage is TRBV7-9 and J usage is TRBJ2-1; weak D call: TRBD2 (6 bases). The germline gives CDR1 SEHNR, CDR2 FQNEAQ (reference sequence). The CDR3 runs to 15 residues. The V end lost 6 bases, the J end lost 0 bases, and 12 bases lay between the germline ends. In nucleotides, the CDR3 is TGTGCCAGCAGGCCCCGGGGGAGCTCCTACAATGAGCAGTTCTTC. Translated, it gives CASRPRGSSYNEQFF.

This clone was recorded once. The chain recombines TRBV10-1 with TRBJ1-6; maybe TRBD1 (6 bases). Germline-derived CDR1 and CDR2 are WNHNN and SYGVQD (reference sequence). The CDR3 covers 17 residues. Trimming stripped 7 bases from V and 1 base from J, with 17 bases between. The CDR3 protein is CASIPGGTRSYNSPLHF. CDR3 nucleotide sequence: TGCGCCAGCATCCCTGGGGGCACTCGGTCCTATAATTCACCCCTCCACTTT.

The rearrangement uses TRBV6-5 and TRBJ2-1, with 7 bases fitting TRBD2. V shed 11 bases and J 1 base; nucleotides not matched to a gene: 8. This CDR3 comprises 14 residues. Per germline, CDR1 MNHEY and CDR2 SVGAGI. The CDR3 bases are TGTGCCCATAAGGCGGGGGAGTCCTACAATGAGCAGTTCTTC. Translating it yields CAHKAGESYNEQFF.

V gene TRBV5-1 combines with J gene TRBJ1-1; TRBD1 matches 8 bases. In germline, CDR1 is SGHRS, CDR2 YFSETQ. V shed 4 bases, J shed 4 bases, and the junction held 9 bases outside the gene matches. The length of the CDR3 is 15 residues. The CDR3 DNA is TGCGCCAGCAGCCGTTGGACAACAGGGGGCACTGAAGCTTTCTTT. This gives the protein CASSRWTTGGTEAFF.

The V and J genes are TRBV12-5 and TRBJ1-4; perhaps TRBD1 as D (5 bases). Germline V CDR1 and CDR2: LGHNT, FRNRAP. V shed 1 base and J shed 1 base, with 10 bases lying between them. The CDR3 sequence is 16 residues long. The CDR3 sequence: CASGLGQFKTNEKLFF. As DNA, the CDR3 is TGTGCTAGTGGTTTGGGACAGTTCAAAACTAATGAAAAACTGTTTTTT.

In DNA, the CDR3 is TGCAGCGTTGAAGATCTTGGTCAGGGAGTTGAAAAACTGTTTTTT. Translated: CSVEDLGQGVEKLFF. The rearrangement uses TRBV29-1 and TRBJ1-4; D may be TRBD1 (5 bases). V was cut by 0 bases and J by 7 bases, with 15 bases left in between. Per the germline V gene, CDR1 is SQVTM and CDR2 is ANQGSEA. This CDR3 region has 15 residues.

The chain couples TRBV7-3 to TRBJ2-1, with D unresolved. This CDR3 is built from 13 residues. Germline assignment: CDR1 SGHTA and CDR2 FQGTGA. The germline V and J ends were trimmed by 4 bases and 9 bases, with 13 bases remaining between them. CDR3 amino acids: CASSSYQASEQFF. CDR3 in DNA: TGTGCCAGCAGCTCCTACCAAGCCAGTGAGCAGTTCTTC. The full variable domain, completed using reference TRBV7-3 and TRBJ2-1, is GAGVSQTPSNKVTEKGKYVELRCDPISGHTALYWYRQSLGQGPEFLIYFQGTGAADDSGLPNDRFFAVRPEGSVSTLKIQRTERGDSAVYLCASSSYQASEQFFGPGTRLTVL.

The chain carries TRBV27 and TRBJ2-3; 9 nucleotides agree with TRBD2. The J segment lost 6 bases and the V segment lost 3 bases, leaving 7 bases of the junction unmatched. The germline V gene has CDR1 MNHEY and CDR2 SMNVEV (reference sequence). This CDR3 is built from 15 residues. DNA for the CDR3: TGTGCCAGCAGTTTGCTACTAGCGGGTACGGATACGCAGTATTTT. Translated, it gives CASSLLLAGTDTQYF.

The chain employs TRBV7-8 and TRBJ2-2, with 8 nucleotides matching TRBD2. Losses at the gene ends were 5 bases for V and 0 bases for J; bases not matched to a gene: 5. Germline V gene lookup returns CDR1 SGHVS and CDR2 FQNEAQ. This CDR3 contains 16 residues. The DNA of the CDR3 is TGTGCCAGCAGCGCCCGGGGGGGAGCGAACACCGGGGAGCTGTTTTTT. The encoded protein is CASSARGGANTGELFF. Supplemented by reference TRBV7-8 and TRBJ2-2, the full variable domain reads GAGVSQSPRYKVAKRGQDVALRCDPISGHVSLFWYQQALGQGPEFLTYFQNEAQLDKSGLPSDRFFAERPEGSVSTLKIQRTQQEDSAVYLCASSARGGANTGELFFGEGSRLTVL.